This T cell receptor beta chain was observed in a study of blood T cell repertoires in COVID-19. Overall study: COVID-19 samples from acute and convalescent phases originated in the United States, Italy and Spain. The cDNA or gDNA used as material had been derived from T cells, B-cell-depleted T cells, or PBMCs.

TCRdb's copy holds only in-frame clones and misses some; the assay was immunoSEQ multiplex PCR. This table holds hundreds of thousands of clones, around 86% found once. The V and J ends lost 6 bases and 6 bases respectively, with 11 bases between them. The CDR3 contains 12 residues. Germline CDR1 reads MNHEY; CDR2 reads SMNVEV (reference sequence). The sample consisted of PBMCs or T cells enriched from blood (not recorded which). The clonotype originates from a woman in her thirties or forties with acute COVID-19. The chain combines TRBV27 with TRBJ1-1, with TRBD1 as a possible D gene (5 bases). The CDR3 nucleotides are TGTGCCAGCAGCGGGGGTTTGGCTGAAGCTTTCTTT. This codes for CASSGGLAEAFF.